The clone carrying this TCR beta chain has at least ten counts. What it recognizes is unknown. This specimen comes from a study of T cells after yellow fever vaccination. MiXCR was run by TCRdb on the 5' RACE reads, yielding one entry per CDR3 protein. The sample has about 140,000 distinct CDR3 sequences, around 7.7% seen once. Study results and caveats: Weaker overall, the secondary response nonetheless peaked faster (day 5 versus 15).

This sample comprised CD4+ T cells sorted from PBMCs, obtained 5 days after the yellow fever booster vaccination. The sequence came from a man between 25 and 39 years old who received the YFV17D yellow fever vaccine.

CDR3 DNA: TGCGCCAGCAGCCTAAGAACGGGACAGACGAACACTGAAGCTTTCTTT. This sequence encodes CASSLRTGQTNTEAFF. The chain uses TRBV5-1 and TRBJ1-1; 7 bases are shared with TRBD1. Per the germline V gene, CDR1 is SGHRS and CDR2 is YFSETQ. The CDR3 contains 16 residues. V lost 4 bases and J lost 1; bases outside the gene matches: 10.